This TCR beta chain came from a study of cytomegalovirus exposure and HLA in healthy donors. Concerning this clone: Its antigen remains unknown.

CDR1 is SGHKS and CDR2 is YYEKEE in the germline V gene (reference sequence). V lost 4 bases and J lost 9, with 17 bases in between. The CDR3 spans 13 residues. Study results and limitations: Prior analysis indicated that the majority of TCR beta V segments exhibited productivity approximately 90% or approximately 30% of the time.

The PCR used 60 Vbeta and 13 Jbeta primers. The protocol was immunoSEQ multiplex PCR, while the TCRdb copy is restricted to in-frame clones and leaves out a portion. The table shows around 130,000 clones, with roughly 78% occurring only once. The material sequenced was PBMCs. This clonotype was sampled from a male donor in good health and CMV-seronegative. The chain uses TRBV5-5 and TRBJ2-7; maybe TRBD1 (6 bases). The CDR3 sequence is CASSRTTGQGQYF. The CDR3 DNA follows: TGTGCCAGCAGCCGAACTACAGGGCAGGGGCAGTACTTC.